The 23 T cell receptor beta chains listed next were all sequenced from one sample in a study of post-analysis software for immune sequencing data (dated by TCRdb to between 2014 and 2017). The library came from PCR. Reads for this sample came from an Illumina HiSeq 2500. To reduce PCR and sequencing biases, unique molecular identifiers were incorporated into the TCR beta cDNA libraries. TCRdb's own reprocessing of the public reads used fastp at Q25 and MiXCR and kept productive beta chains. For every CDR3 protein sequence, its rows merge into one entry that carries the most common genes and DNA. This sample comprises 450,000 to 650,000 distinct CDR3 sequences, roughly two fifths of them detected only once. The top ten clones comprise 1.5% to 2% of the sample. Study-level results and caveats: Roughly 5 TRBV segments, including TRBV5-6, TRBV5-1 and TRBV20-1, were significantly more frequent in patients than controls.

Their antigens are not known. The sequencing input was blood. All receptors derive from a girl under 18 with multiple sclerosis.

The chain couples TRBV5-1 to TRBJ1-2; 7 bases are shared with TRBD1. With V trimmed by 4 bases and J by 2 bases, 20 bases remained unmatched. Looked up from germline, CDR1 is SGHRS and CDR2 is YFSETQ. CDR3 length: 19 residues. The CDR3 DNA sequence: TGCGCCAGCAGCCAAAACCCAACCACGACAGGGAAGGGAAACTATGGCTACACCTTC. Amino acids: CASSQNPTTTGKGNYGYTF.

The chain is built from TRBV6-4 and TRBJ2-3, with TRBD2 matching over 8 bases. The CDR3 is 15 residues long. V lost 4 bases to trimming and J lost 3 bases; unmatched junction nucleotides: 6. Germline V gene sequence: CDR1 MRHNA, CDR2 SNTAGT. CDR3: CASSGTGGGTDTQYF. CDR3 sequence (DNA): TGTGCCAGCAGTGGGACTGGCGGGGGGACAGATACGCAGTATTTT.

The chain is built from TRBV5-1 and TRBJ2-5, with 13 bases fitting TRBD2. The CDR3 has 16 amino acids. From germline, CDR1 is SGHRS and CDR2 YFSETQ. V dropped 4 bases and J dropped 4; count of bases not matched to a gene: 7. CDR3 coding DNA: TGCGCCAGCAGCCCGCCGGGACTAGCGGGACGAGAGACCCAGTACTTC. This encodes CASSPPGLAGRETQYF.

The sample holds a few counts of this clonotype. V gene TRBV6-6 combines with J gene TRBJ2-1; D is unresolved. With 2 bases removed from V and 3 bases from J, the gap between germline ends came to 14 bases. The CDR3 contains 16 residues. Germline V gene data show CDR1 as MNHNY and CDR2 as SVGAGI (reference sequence). CDR3 region: CASSYPERRIYNEQFF. The DNA of the CDR3 is TGTGCCAGCAGTTACCCGGAAAGGAGAATCTACAATGAGCAGTTCTTC.

On this clonotype itself: Possible read error: a much larger clone is one base away. The rearrangement joins TRBV15 to TRBJ1-2; D remains ambiguous. The V gene's germline CDR1 is LNHNV and CDR2 YYDKDF (reference sequence). V dropped 2 bases and J dropped 2 bases, with 9 bases sitting between them. The CDR3 is 14 amino acids. The CDR3 sequence: CATSRSRENYGYTF. DNA for the CDR3: TGTGCCACCAGCAGAAGCCGGGAGAACTATGGCTACACCTTC.

The chain couples TRBV6-6 to TRBJ1-5; D is undetermined. The length of the CDR3 is 10 residues. V lost 6 bases and J 5 bases, leaving 2 bases between the germline ends. Looked up from germline, CDR1 is MNHNY and CDR2 is SVGAGI (reference sequence). The CDR3 reads CASSDQPQHF. CDR3 nucleotides: TGTGCCAGCAGCGATCAGCCCCAGCATTTT.

The sample holds a few counts of this clonotype. CDR3 nucleotides: TGTGCCAGCAGCCTGTGGACAGGGAGCGAGCAGTACTTC. Protein product: CASSLWTGSEQYF. The J gene is TRBJ2-7, the V gene TRBV7-2, with 8 bases fitting TRBD1. The CDR3 is 13 residues long. Germline-derived CDR1 and CDR2 are SGHTA and FQGNSA. J was trimmed by 6 bases and V by 5 bases; bases with no gene match: 6.

The V call is TRBV12-3 or TRBV12-4, the J call TRBJ2-1; D is perhaps TRBD2 (6 bases). The CDR3 has 13 amino acids. The V and J ends lost 8 bases and 7 bases respectively, with 15 bases between them. CDR3 nucleotide sequence: TGTGCCAGCGTAGGGCTAGCGATAAATGAGCAGTTCTTC. This gives the protein CASVGLAINEQFF.

The J gene is TRBJ1-2, the V gene TRBV5-1, with 7 bases that match TRBD1. The CDR3 contains 16 residues. V dropped 4 bases and J dropped 3; count of bases not matched to a gene: 12. CDR1 and CDR2 (germline): SGHRS, YFSETQ. The CDR3 coding sequence is TGCGCCAGCAGCCCCAATTCCCAGACAGGGCACTATGGCTACACCTTC. Protein sequence: CASSPNSQTGHYGYTF. The full variable domain, with the rest looked up from reference TRBV5-1 and TRBJ1-2, is KAGVTQTPRYLIKTRGQQVTLSCSPISGHRSVSWYQQTPGQGLQFLFEYFSETQRNKGNFPGRFSGRQFSNSRSEMNVSTLELGDSALYLCASSPNSQTGHYGYTFGSGTRLTVV.

V is TRBV10-3 and J is TRBJ2-5; D call uncertain. The CDR3 sequence is 12 residues long. From germline, CDR1 is ENHRY and CDR2 SYGVKD. The V end was cut by 2 bases, the J end by 5 bases, with 6 bases between. CDR3 nucleotides: TGTGCCATCAGTGAGAATTCTGAGACCCAGTACTTC. Its protein product is CAISENSETQYF.

This chain links TRBV12-3 or TRBV12-4 with TRBJ2-3, with D unclear. V shed 2 bases and J shed 4 bases, with 10 bases lying between them. This CDR3 is built from 14 residues. CDR3 DNA: TGTGCCAGCAGTTTATCCCGAGTAGCAGATACGCAGTATTTT. Protein: CASSLSRVADTQYF.

The chain combines TRBV12-3 or TRBV12-4 with TRBJ2-4; TRBD1 or TRBD2 may be the D gene (6 bases each). The germline V and J ends were trimmed by 8 bases and 10 bases, with 18 bases remaining between them. The CDR3 covers 13 residues. CDR3 DNA: TGTGCCAGCCTGCTGGGGGGTACAGGGATTCAGTACTTC. Translation gives CASLLGGTGIQYF.

This chain links TRBV18 with TRBJ1-2, with D perhaps matching TRBD1 (6 bases). CDR3 length: 15 amino acids. Germline V lookup: CDR1 KGHSH, CDR2 LQKENI. The V and J ends lost 3 bases and 7 bases respectively, with 18 bases between them. The chain's CDR3 is CASSPLSDRSLGYTF. The CDR3 bases are TGTGCCAGCTCACCCCTATCCGACAGGAGTCTTGGCTACACCTTC.

The sample holds many counts of this clonotype. V usage is TRBV7-2 and J usage is TRBJ2-4, with a possible D match to TRBD2 (5 bases). Germline V CDR1 and CDR2: SGHTA, FQGNSA. This CDR3 contains 17 residues. V was cut by 5 bases and J by 1 base, with 18 bases left in between. CDR3 in DNA: TGTGCCAGCAGCACTACTTACGAGGGTCCGGCCAAAAACATTCAGTACTTC. Translation: CASSTTYEGPAKNIQYF.

This sequence joins TRBV3-1 and TRBJ1-1, with D unclear. The CDR3 has 14 amino acids. V was pared by 1 base and J by 5 bases, with 11 bases between. CDR1 is LGHDT, CDR2 YNNKEL, per germline (reference sequence). The CDR3 reads CASSQGRATTEAFF. CDR3 DNA: TGTGCCAGCAGCCAAGGACGCGCGACAACTGAAGCTTTCTTT.

CDR3: CASSLNRGQDTQYF. For the CDR3, the DNA is TGTGCCAGCAGCCTTAACAGGGGGCAAGATACGCAGTATTTT. The genes are TRBV7-3 and TRBJ2-3; 9 bases align to TRBD1. The CDR3 spans 14 residues. The V segment lost 5 bases and the J segment 5 bases; nucleotides outside the gene matches: 5. Germline assignment: CDR1 SGHTA and CDR2 FQGTGA.

The rearrangement uses TRBV10-3 and TRBJ1-4; 7 nucleotides match TRBD1. V trimming: 5 bases; J trimming: 7 bases; junction bases outside the gene matches: 7. From germline, CDR1 is ENHRY and CDR2 SYGVKD. The CDR3 totals 14 residues. The CDR3, as DNA: TGTGCCATCAGTAAGCAGGGGGACGCTGAAAAACTGTTTTTT. Amino acid sequence: CAISKQGDAEKLFF.

This chain uses TRBV7-2 with TRBJ2-5; 10 bases fit TRBD1. The CDR3 is made up of 15 amino acids. Trimming removed 4 bases from V and 2 bases from J; junction bases left unmatched: 4. CDR1 is SGHTA, CDR2 FQGNSA, per germline. Here the CDR3 DNA reads TGTGCCAGCAGCTACGACAGGGGGCGTCAAGAGACCCAGTACTTC. Translated: CASSYDRGRQETQYF. Using reference TRBV7-2 and TRBJ2-5 for the parts outside the CDR3, the full variable domain is GAGVSQSPSNKVTEKGKDVELRCDPISGHTALYWYRQSLGQGLEFLIYFQGNSAPDKSGLPSDRFSAERTGGSVSTLTIQRTQQEDSAVYLCASSYDRGRQETQYFGPGTRLLVL.

This chain uses TRBV29-1 with TRBJ1-2; no reliable D call. The CDR3 loop spans 13 amino acids. Trimming shortened V by 7 bases and J by 4 bases, and 16 bases separated the two germline ends. Germline V gives CDR1 SQVTM, CDR2 ANQGSEA. The CDR3 sequence: CSGSSRVGYGYTF. The CDR3 nucleotides are TGCAGCGGATCCTCTAGGGTGGGCTATGGCTACACCTTC.

This clonotype occurred a few times. CDR3 bases: TGTGCCAGCAGCAAACAGGTGGGGGACCCCTACGAGCAGTACTTC. It translates to CASSKQVGDPYEQYF. The chain links TRBV5-5 to TRBJ2-7; D may match TRBD1 or TRBD2 (5 bases each). Germline V lookup: CDR1 SGHKS, CDR2 YYEKEE (reference sequence). The CDR3 runs to 15 residues. V was trimmed by 4 bases and J by 2 bases, leaving 16 bases between them.

Only a few counts were recorded for this clonotype. V usage is TRBV4-2 and J usage is TRBJ2-1, with 7 bases aligning to TRBD2. V was pared by 4 bases and J by 2 bases, with 11 bases of the junction left unmatched. Germline V gives CDR1 LGHNA, CDR2 YNFKEQ. CDR3 size: 17 residues. DNA for the CDR3: TGTGCCAGCAGCCCACAAGTCGGGGGAGGGGCCTACAATGAGCAGTTCTTC. It yields the protein CASSPQVGGGAYNEQFF.

This chain connects TRBV12-3 or TRBV12-4 to TRBJ2-5, with D possibly TRBD1 on 7 matching bases. V shed 6 bases and J shed 3 bases, with 20 bases lying between them. CDR3 size: 16 residues. The CDR3 DNA is TGTGCCAGCAGCTCGGAGGGTATTACAGGGGAAGAGACCCAGTACTTC. Translated, it gives CASSSEGITGEETQYF.

This clonotype showed up just a few times. The chain recombines TRBV15 with TRBJ2-7, with D perhaps TRBD1 (6 bases). Trimming removed 3 bases at V and 3 bases at J, with 12 bases between. Germline V gene data show CDR1 as LNHNV and CDR2 as YYDKDF (reference sequence). The CDR3 has 14 residues. The CDR3 region has the DNA TGTGCCACCAGCAGCACAGGGAATAGCTACGAGCAGTACTTC. It yields the protein CATSSTGNSYEQYF.